This entry lists 20 T cell receptor beta chains sequenced from one sample in a study of blood T cell repertoires in COVID-19. The protocol was immunoSEQ multiplex PCR, while the TCRdb copy is restricted to in-frame clones and leaves out a portion. The table shows some 47,000 clones, with nearly 90% occurring only once. The sample taken for sequencing was peripheral blood. The receptors shown here come from a man in his sixties with active COVID-19.

The chain links TRBV30 to TRBJ2-7; the D gene is possibly TRBD2 (5 bases). V gave up 0 bases and J gave up 5 bases, with 26 bases separating them. This CDR3 is 18 amino acids long. Per germline, CDR1 GTSNPN and CDR2 SVGIG (reference sequence). CDR3 nucleotide sequence: TGTGCCTGGAGTGTACGGGGTTGGGGTATGGTGGCAAATCACGAGCAGTACTTC. Its translation is CAWSVRGWGMVANHEQYF.

The J gene is TRBJ2-1, the V gene TRBV30; D ambiguous. The CDR3 sequence is 15 residues long. V lost 2 bases to trimming and J lost 3 bases, with 14 bases between them. The germline V gene has CDR1 GTSNPN and CDR2 SVGIG (reference sequence). The CDR3 nucleotides are TGTGCCTGGAGTTTTCGCCAGGTGAACTACAATGAGCAGTTCTTC. Protein product: CAWSFRQVNYNEQFF.

This clone has just one count. The V call is TRBV2, the J call TRBJ1-2; possible D gene TRBD1, 5 bases. V dropped 5 bases and J dropped 4 bases, with 14 bases sitting between them. Germline V lookup: CDR1 SNHLY, CDR2 FYNNEI. CDR3 length equals 14 residues. DNA for the CDR3: TGTGCCAGCAGTCAATCAGGGATTTCCTATGGCTACACCTTC. This sequence encodes CASSQSGISYGYTF.

This chain joins TRBV6-5 and TRBJ2-5, with 8 positions matching TRBD2. The V and J ends lost 2 bases and 7 bases, in that order; junction bases with no gene match: 3. This CDR3 is built from 13 residues. Germline CDR1 and CDR2: MNHEY and SVGAGI. The CDR3 coding sequence is TGTGCCAGCAGTTACGCCCTAGCGGGGACCCAGTACTTC. Amino acid sequence: CASSYALAGTQYF.

This chain links TRBV10-3 with TRBJ2-7, with 10 bases fitting TRBD2. With V trimmed by 0 bases and J by 3 bases, 2 bases remained unmatched. CDR3 length: 15 amino acids. Germline V lookup: CDR1 ENHRY, CDR2 SYGVKD. The CDR3 nucleotides read TGTGCCATCAGTGAGTCTGCTAGCGGGAGCTACGAGCAGTACTTC. This gives the protein CAISESASGSYEQYF.

This clone was recorded a few times. CDR3 bases: TGTGCCAGCAGCCGGAGCCGGGACTCCCATGGTTCTGGAAACACCATATATTTT. It is translated as CASSRSRDSHGSGNTIYF. The chain combines TRBV5-6 with TRBJ1-3, with a possible D match to TRBD1 (5 bases). V was shortened by 4 bases and J by 1 base, with 21 bases between the two germline ends. CDR1 and CDR2 from the germline V gene are SGHDT and YYEEEE. This CDR3 is built from 18 residues.

The chain combines TRBV5-1 with TRBJ1-2; tentative D call: TRBD1 (6 bases). V lost 1 base, J lost 0 bases, and 7 bases lay in between. The CDR3 has 14 residues. Germline loops: CDR1 SGHRS, CDR2 YFSETQ. The CDR3 DNA reads as TGCGCCAGCAGCTTGACAGGGTCTAACTATGGCTACACCTTC. Its protein product is CASSLTGSNYGYTF.

This CDR3 is CASSPRDTLTEAFF. The CDR3 DNA sequence: TGCGCCAGCAGCCCCCGGGACACCCTCACTGAAGCTTTCTTT. V gene TRBV4-1 combines with J gene TRBJ1-1; D might be TRBD1 (6 bases). Per germline, CDR1 MGHRA and CDR2 YSYEKL. The CDR3 extends over 14 amino acids. Trimming took 4 bases from V and 4 from J, leaving 13 bases between them.

The chain uses TRBV28 and TRBJ1-5, with D uncertain. The V gene's germline CDR1 is MDHEN and CDR2 SYDVKM. V gave up 6 bases and J gave up 4 bases, with 13 bases separating them. CDR3 size: 14 residues. The CDR3 DNA follows: TGTGCCAGCAGACAAGTTCGACTAAATCAGCCCCAGCATTTT. Translation gives CASRQVRLNQPQHF. The entire variable domain, with the rest obtained from reference TRBV28 and TRBJ1-5, is as follows: DVKVTQSSRYLVKRTGEKVFLECVQDMDHENMFWYRQDPGLGLRLIYFSYDVKMKEKGDIPEGYSVSREKKERFSLILESASTNQTSMYLCASRQVRLNQPQHFGDGTRLSIL.

The chain has TRBV7-9 and TRBJ1-4, with 7 bases aligning to TRBD1. The CDR3 runs 15 residues. The junction had 7 bases not matched to a gene; V was cut back by 5 bases and J by 4 bases. CDR1 is SEHNR and CDR2 is FQNEAQ in the germline V gene (reference sequence). The DNA of the CDR3 is TGTGCCAGCAGCGCACCAGGGGGACGTAATGAAAAACTGTTTTTT. This sequence encodes CASSAPGGRNEKLFF.

This rearrangement joins TRBV13 to TRBJ2-4, with 7 bases aligning to TRBD2. Germline CDR1 and CDR2: PRHDT and FYEKMQ (reference sequence). Trimming cost V 10 bases and J 3 bases; bases outside gene matches: 12. The CDR3 is made up of 15 amino acids. The CDR3 DNA is TGTGCCACCTCCTCGGGGAGGGACGGCAAAAACATTCAGTACTTC. It specifies CATSSGRDGKNIQYF.

This chain connects TRBV28 to TRBJ1-5, with 7 nucleotides matching TRBD1. This CDR3 is 16 amino acids long. CDR1 MDHEN and CDR2 SYDVKM come from the germline V gene. With V trimmed by 4 bases and J by 9 bases, 15 bases remained unmatched. The CDR3 bases are TGTGCCAGCAGTTCAACCTCGACAGGGACTCGGGTGCCCCAGCATTTT. Residues: CASSSTSTGTRVPQHF.

This clone was seen a few times. This sequence joins TRBV19 and TRBJ1-5; D is unresolved. The ends were cut back, 3 bases at V and 8 bases at J, with 11 bases in the middle. This CDR3 has 13 amino acids. Germline V gene sequence: CDR1 LNHDA, CDR2 SQIVND (reference sequence). CDR3 nucleotide sequence: TGTGCCAGTAGTATGTGGCTGTATGAGCCCCAGCATTTT. Translation: CASSMWLYEPQHF.

This rearrangement joins TRBV3-1 (or the pseudogene TRBV3-2) to TRBJ2-7; 10 bases match TRBD1. The V and J ends lost 8 bases and 7 bases, in that order; junction bases with no gene match: 11. This CDR3 comprises 14 residues. The germline CDR1 and CDR2 sequences are LGHDT and YNNKEL (reference sequence). DNA for the CDR3: TGTGCCAGCCCTCCGGGACAGGGGCCCGAGGAGCAGTACTTC. Its translation: CASPPGQGPEEQYF.

This sequence joins TRBV4-2 and TRBJ2-7; 8 bases map to TRBD2. The CDR3 loop spans 15 amino acids. Germline V CDR1 and CDR2: LGHNA, YNFKEQ. Trimming took 4 bases from V and 1 from J; bases not matched to a gene: 6. The CDR3 DNA reads TGTGCCAGCAGCCGTACAGCGGGAGAGTCCTACGAGCAGTACTTC. It yields the protein CASSRTAGESYEQYF.

The rearrangement joins TRBV2 to TRBJ2-2; maybe TRBD1 (6 bases). V lost 6 bases and J 4 bases, leaving 12 bases between the germline ends. Germline assignment: CDR1 SNHLY and CDR2 FYNNEI. This CDR3 has 14 amino acids. CDR3 bases: TGTGCCAGCAGGAAACAGGGCGTCACCGGGGAGCTGTTTTTT. Its translation is CASRKQGVTGELFF.

This chain links TRBV28 with TRBJ2-7; maybe TRBD1 (5 bases). V lost 3 bases and J lost 5, with 14 bases in between. Germline CDR1 reads MDHEN; CDR2 reads SYDVKM. CDR3 length: 14 residues. The CDR3 DNA reads TGTGCCAGCAGTTTGGTGCAGGGCTTCCACGAGCAGTACTTC. As protein: CASSLVQGFHEQYF.

This sequence joins TRBV6-5 and TRBJ1-2; 9 bases map to TRBD1. Germline trimming cut 5 bases from V and 8 bases from J; bases unmatched to any gene: 9. Germline assignment: CDR1 MNHEY and CDR2 SVGAGI. This CDR3 contains 14 residues. CDR3 region: CASSPDRGREGYTF. The CDR3 nucleotides read TGTGCCAGCAGTCCTGACAGGGGGAGGGAGGGCTACACCTTC.

In this sample, this clone turned up once. The chain has TRBV7-3 and TRBJ1-2, with 8 bases that match TRBD1. The germline V gene encodes CDR1 SGHTA and CDR2 FQGTGA. V was clipped by 5 bases and J by 7 bases; unmatched bases: 9. This CDR3 has 14 amino acids. The CDR3 DNA reads TGTGCCAGCAGCCACGACAGGGGCGGAGGTGGCTACACCTTC. Translation: CASSHDRGGGGYTF.

The chain employs TRBV6-2 or TRBV6-3 and TRBJ2-1, with 7 bases matching TRBD2. The germline gives CDR1 MNHEY, CDR2 SVGEGT. Trimming at V came to 8 bases and at J to 4 bases, leaving 8 bases not matched to a gene. The CDR3 extends over 14 amino acids. The CDR3 protein is CASGWGGTYNEQFF. DNA for the CDR3: TGTGCCAGCGGTTGGGGGGGGACTTACAATGAGCAGTTCTTC.